This T cell receptor beta chain was identified in a study of T-cell reconstitution after alpha-beta-depleted transplantation in children. Preparation of the TCRbeta library involved a method that used unique molecular identifiers. TCRdb used MiXCR to reprocess the PCR reads, holding one entry per CDR3 protein. The table has over 85,000 distinct CDR3 sequences, about a tenth seen once; the top ten hold 6.5% to 9.5%. The CDR3 length is 15 residues. Trimming shortened V by 6 bases and J by 0 bases, and 14 bases separated the two germline ends. Per the germline V gene, CDR1 is MNHEY and CDR2 is SMNVEV (reference sequence). This clonotype was seen many times.

Material: PBMCs from the stem cell graft donor, obtained from the stem cell graft. The chain uses TRBV27 and TRBJ1-1; no reliable D call. The clonotype was recovered from a human donor who donated a stem cell graft to a child with acute lymphoblastic leukemia. CDR3 in amino acids: CASSATDFLNTEAFF. The DNA of the CDR3 is TGTGCCAGCAGCGCCACGGACTTTCTGAACACTGAAGCTTTCTTT.